This TCR beta chain was identified in a study of T-cell reconstitution after alpha-beta-depleted transplantation in children. It was with unique molecular identifiers that the TCRbeta library was prepared. TCRdb re-derived calls from the PCR reads in MiXCR, one entry per CDR3 protein. The data hold approximately 300,000 distinct CDR3 sequences, with over 7.5% observed a single time. This CDR3 has 15 amino acids. Trimming shortened V by 4 bases and J by 5 bases, and 18 bases separated the two germline ends. Study-level results: High day-60 TCRbeta diversity in some patients came from surviving recipient T cells and thymic progenitors. T-cell counts and diversity at one year post-transplant came mainly from newly produced T cells. Reportedly, roughly two months post-transplant, alpha-beta T cells arose from several hundred expanded graft clones.

This clonotype was observed many times. The antigen is undetermined. The receptor was isolated from a female patient aged 2-10 years who had a stem cell transplant for Fanconi anemia, so the T cells may come from the graft donor. This chain joins TRBV12-3 or TRBV12-4 and TRBJ2-7; TRBD1 is a possible D gene (5 bases). The sequences come from peripheral blood, collected 360 days after TCRalphabeta/CD19-depleted stem cell transplant. CDR3 region: CASSSDRLVRDEQYF. The CDR3 DNA is TGTGCCAGCAGTTCCGACCGACTCGTCAGGGACGAGCAGTACTTC.